The 11 T cell receptor beta chains below all came from one sample that was sequenced in a study of blood T cell repertoires in COVID-19. TCRdb's table, derived via immunoSEQ multiplex PCR, lists solely in-frame clones and lacks some. Here the sample spans 150,000 to 200,000 clones, about 80% being singletons. Material: peripheral blood. Receptor source: a human donor in a cohort sampled during active COVID-19.

This clone showed up just a few times. The chain's CDR3 is CASGSSYNEQFF. The CDR3 nucleotides read TGTGCCAGCGGGAGCTCCTACAATGAGCAGTTCTTC. This chain uses TRBV11-3 with TRBJ2-1; D is possibly TRBD2 (5 bases). Germline-derived CDR1 and CDR2 are SGHNT and YENEEA. This CDR3 contains 12 residues. The germline V and J ends were trimmed by 8 bases and 0 bases, with 5 bases remaining between them.

The CDR3 loop is CASSFGTAVEQYF. The CDR3 DNA reads as TGTGCCAGCAGTTTCGGGACAGCCGTGGAGCAGTACTTC. The J gene is TRBJ2-7, the V gene TRBV12-3 or TRBV12-4; 7 bases are a match to TRBD1. Trimming cost V 3 bases and J 7 bases; bases outside gene matches: 6. The CDR3 totals 13 residues.

V usage is TRBV5-6 and J usage is TRBJ2-3, with TRBD1 identical over 8 bases. CDR1 is SGHDT, CDR2 YYEEEE, per germline. This CDR3 is 15 amino acids long. The ends lost 2 bases at V and 2 bases at J; junction bases unmatched: 4. As DNA, the CDR3 is TGTGCCAGCAGCTTCGACAGGGGCCTCACAGATACGCAGTATTTT. Encoded protein: CASSFDRGLTDTQYF. The whole variable domain, remainder taken from reference TRBV5-6 and TRBJ2-3, is DAGVTQSPTHLIKTRGQQVTLRCSPKSGHDTVSWYQQALGQGPQFIFQYYEEEERQRGNFPDRFSGHQFPNYSSELNVNALLLGDSALYLCASSFDRGLTDTQYFGPGTRLTVL.

The chain employs TRBV5-1 and TRBJ2-7; TRBD2 might be the D (5 bases). Germline V gene data show CDR1 as SGHRS and CDR2 as YFSETQ. V was pared by 4 bases and J by 0 bases, with 17 bases between. The CDR3 sequence is 16 residues long. The CDR3 spells CASSLLGRRASYEQYF. CDR3 bases: TGCGCCAGCAGCCTTCTTGGACGGCGGGCCTCCTACGAGCAGTACTTC.

J is TRBJ2-2 and V is TRBV9; D is possibly TRBD2 (5 bases). V lost 4 bases and J 7 bases, leaving 17 bases between the germline ends. This CDR3 is built from 15 residues. Germline V gives CDR1 SGDLS, CDR2 YYNGEE. The CDR3 nucleotides are TGTGCCAGCAGCTTCAGTGAGGGTTGGAGCGGGGAGCTGTTTTTT. This gives the protein CASSFSEGWSGELFF. Based on the CDR3 plus reference TRBV9 and TRBJ2-2, the full variable domain is DSGVTQTPKHLITATGQRVTLRCSPRSGDLSVYWYQQSLDQGLQFLIQYYNGEERAKGNILERFSAQQFPDLHSELNLSSLELGDSALYFCASSFSEGWSGELFFGEGSRLTVL.

This clone was seen a single time. This chain joins TRBV15 and TRBJ1-2; D is unresolved. The germline V gene has CDR1 LNHNV and CDR2 YYDKDF (reference sequence). The germline V and J ends were trimmed by 1 base and 0 bases, with 9 bases remaining between them. The CDR3 is made up of 15 amino acids. The CDR3 reads CATSRAGTANYGYTF. DNA of the CDR3: TGTGCCACCAGCAGAGCAGGAACAGCTAACTATGGCTACACCTTC.

The chain combines TRBV6-5 with TRBJ2-3; TRBD2 might be the D (5 bases). CDR3 length equals 16 residues. Germline V gene lookup returns CDR1 MNHEY and CDR2 SVGAGI. V lost 0 bases to trimming and J lost 1 base, with 11 bases between them. The CDR3 bases are TGTGCCAGCAGTTACTCCCGGGGTAGCGGCACAGATACGCAGTATTTT. Translating it yields CASSYSRGSGTDTQYF.

The chain joins TRBV2 to TRBJ2-6; 7 bases map to TRBD1. The CDR3 runs to 18 residues. Germline CDR1 and CDR2: SNHLY and FYNNEI. Trimming removed 2 bases from V and 1 base from J; junction bases left unmatched: 8. The CDR3 here is CASSEMVQGVSGANVLTF. CDR3 nucleotides: TGTGCCAGCAGTGAAATGGTCCAGGGGGTATCTGGGGCCAACGTCCTGACTTTC. The whole variable domain, filled in from reference TRBV2 and TRBJ2-6, reads EPEVTQTPSHQVTQMGQEVILRCVPISNHLYFYWYRQILGQKVEFLVSFYNNEISEKSEIFDDQFSVERPDGSNFTLKIRSTKLEDSAMYFCASSEMVQGVSGANVLTFGAGSRLTVL.

The V call is TRBV2, the J call TRBJ1-1, with TRBD1 matching 7 bases. The germline gives CDR1 SNHLY, CDR2 FYNNEI. This CDR3 spans 16 amino acids. V trimming: 10 bases; J trimming: 3 bases; junction bases outside the gene matches: 17. The CDR3 DNA follows: TGTGCCATCCTCCATCGGCAGGGGGAAGCGTACACTGAAGCTTTCTTT. Translated, it gives CAILHRQGEAYTEAFF.

V and J are TRBV9 and TRBJ2-1, with D possibly matching TRBD2 (5 bases). The CDR3 spans 14 residues. Trimming removed 5 bases at V and 9 bases at J, with 18 bases between. Germline values: CDR1 SGDLS, CDR2 YYNGEE. CDR3 residues: CASRLLPEGGEQFF. CDR3 bases: TGTGCCAGCAGGTTACTCCCTGAGGGTGGTGAGCAGTTCTTC.

This rearrangement joins TRBV11-3 to TRBJ2-5, with D perhaps TRBD1 (6 bases). Per germline, CDR1 SGHNT and CDR2 YENEEA. The CDR3 totals 14 residues. V dropped 4 bases and J dropped 4 bases, with 13 bases sitting between them. The CDR3 DNA reads as TGTGCCAGCAGCTCTCAGGGGCGCGGAGAGACCCAGTACTTC. Its translation is CASSSQGRGETQYF.